The 25 T cell receptor beta chains listed next were all sequenced from one sample in a study of patients and donors after allogeneic stem cell transplantation. TCRdb reanalysed the RT-PCR reads using MiXCR and keeps one entry per CDR3 protein. This table has about 31,000 distinct CDR3 sequences, about 6.5% appearing once. The sequenced material came from blood, either unsorted or a sorted T cell fraction (not recorded which). The receptors were gathered from a human donor who was either an allogeneic HSCT recipient or a stem cell or donor lymphocyte infusion donor (not recorded which). It is not recorded whose cells these are; they may come from a transplant donor.

The chain combines TRBV6-1 with TRBJ2-1; a weak D match, TRBD1 (6 bases). Germline lookup yields CDR1 MNHNS and CDR2 SASEGT. This CDR3 region has 15 residues. V was clipped by 3 bases and J by 3 bases, with 12 bases between them. The CDR3 bases are TGTGCCAGCAGTGACAGGGGATGGTACTACAATGAGCAGTTCTTC. Amino acid sequence: CASSDRGWYYNEQFF.

This clonotype was seen repeatedly, ten times or more. The gene calls are TRBV7-9 and TRBJ1-5; unclear D gene. V lost 3 bases to trimming and J lost 7 bases, with 7 bases between them. CDR1 and CDR2 from the germline V gene are SEHNR and FQNEAQ (reference sequence). The CDR3 contains 12 residues. The CDR3 sequence is CASSFPGQPQHF. CDR3 DNA sequence: TGTGCCAGCAGCTTCCCTGGGCAGCCCCAGCATTTT.

In the case of this clonotype: A much larger clone lies one base from this, so it may be a read error. The J gene is TRBJ2-1, the V gene TRBV6-2 or TRBV6-3, with TRBD2 matching 11 bases. The length of the CDR3 is 18 residues. In germline, CDR1 is MNHEY, CDR2 SVGEGT. CDR3 residues: CASSYGGIGTSGRNEHFF. In nucleotides, the CDR3 is TGTGCCAGCAGTTACGGAGGGATTGGGACTAGCGGTCGCAATGAGCATTTCTTC.

This clonotype was observed at least ten times. The chain links TRBV27 to TRBJ2-3, with TRBD2 matching 7 bases. Per germline, CDR1 MNHEY and CDR2 SMNVEV (reference sequence). This CDR3 contains 15 residues. V was clipped by 2 bases and J by 5 bases; unmatched bases: 7. DNA for the CDR3: TGTGCCAGCAGTTTAAGAGCGGGATATCGAGATACGCAGTATTTT. Translating it yields CASSLRAGYRDTQYF.

Ten or more counts support this clonotype. The genes are TRBV5-1 and TRBJ1-2; 9 positions agree with TRBD1. Per germline, CDR1 SGHRS and CDR2 YFSETQ. The CDR3 is 16 amino acids. Germline trimming cut 7 bases from V and 4 bases from J; bases unmatched to any gene: 14. The chain's CDR3 is CASVPGQGVSLYGYTF. The CDR3 coding sequence is TGCGCCAGCGTACCGGGACAGGGAGTCTCCCTCTATGGCTACACCTTC.

This clonotype was seen a few times. This chain joins TRBV5-1 and TRBJ2-2; 8 nucleotides align to TRBD2. Germline assignment: CDR1 SGHRS and CDR2 YFSETQ. The CDR3 totals 16 residues. After removal of 0 bases from V and 3 bases from J, the junction contained 4 bases not matched to a gene. The CDR3 is CASSLAGGPDTGELFF. The CDR3 nucleotides are TGCGCCAGCAGCTTGGCGGGAGGGCCGGACACCGGGGAGCTGTTTTTT.

This clonotype has at least ten counts. The gene calls are TRBV27 and TRBJ1-1, with 10 bases fitting TRBD1. Germline CDR1 MNHEY, CDR2 SMNVEV (reference sequence). The J segment lost 0 bases and the V segment lost 5 bases, leaving 6 bases of the junction unmatched. The CDR3 is 16 residues long. Here the CDR3 DNA reads TGTGCCAGCAGTCCCCGACAGGGGGCCATGAACACTGAAGCTTTCTTT. This sequence encodes CASSPRQGAMNTEAFF.

J is TRBJ2-5 and V is TRBV5-1, with a possible D match to TRBD2 (6 bases). Trimming took 4 bases from V and 5 from J, leaving 15 bases between them. Germline V lookup: CDR1 SGHRS, CDR2 YFSETQ. The CDR3 consists of 14 residues. CDR3 loop: CASSAPEAGETQYF. The CDR3 coding sequence is TGCGCCAGCAGCGCCCCGGAGGCGGGGGAGACCCAGTACTTC.

The chain couples TRBV7-9 to TRBJ2-5, with D unclear. The CDR3 totals 15 residues. Per germline, CDR1 SEHNR and CDR2 FQNEAQ (reference sequence). V was clipped by 5 bases and J by 4 bases, with 17 bases between them. The CDR3 loop reads CASSQNSVGGETQYF. The CDR3 DNA follows: TGTGCCAGCAGCCAAAACTCAGTGGGTGGAGAGACCCAGTACTTC.

There are many counts of this clonotype. The chain links TRBV3-1 to TRBJ1-1; perhaps TRBD1 as D (5 bases). The CDR3 contains 13 residues. Trimming pared 1 base from V and 6 bases from J, leaving 9 bases between. Germline V gives CDR1 LGHDT, CDR2 YNNKEL (reference sequence). As DNA, the CDR3 is TGTGCCAGCAGCCAAGTGGGAGGGGCTGAAGCTTTCTTT. As protein: CASSQVGGAEAFF.

This clonotype was picked up many times. This chain connects TRBV7-9 to TRBJ1-1; D is uncertain. The V and J ends lost 1 base and 3 bases respectively, with 6 bases between them. Germline loops: CDR1 SEHNR, CDR2 FQNEAQ (reference sequence). There are 13 residues in the CDR3. CDR3 protein: CASSLDSYTEAFF. The CDR3, as DNA: TGTGCCAGCAGCTTAGACAGTTACACTGAAGCTTTCTTT.

This clonotype came up many times. The J gene is TRBJ2-3, the V gene TRBV5-1; perhaps D is TRBD1 or TRBD2 (5 bases each). V was pared by 1 base and J by 6 bases, with 18 bases between. Germline V CDR1 and CDR2: SGHRS, YFSETQ. This CDR3 is 16 amino acids long. The CDR3 sequence: CASSLSPTTGTDTQYF. The CDR3 bases are TGCGCCAGCAGCTTGAGCCCGACCACGGGGACCGATACGCAGTATTTT.

This clonotype was recorded at least ten times. The chain joins TRBV7-9 to TRBJ1-5, with D tentatively TRBD1 (6 bases). V was shortened by 5 bases and J by 2 bases, with 16 bases between the two germline ends. CDR3 length: 16 amino acids. Germline CDR1 reads SEHNR; CDR2 reads FQNEAQ (reference sequence). In DNA form, the CDR3 reads TGTGCCAGCAGCCGGGGGGGCGCTCCGGGCAATCAGCCCCAGCATTTT. It specifies CASSRGGAPGNQPQHF.

This clonotype has just a few counts. The chain joins TRBV28 to TRBJ2-7; D not resolved. CDR1 is MDHEN and CDR2 is SYDVKM in the germline V gene. Trimming cost V 8 bases and J 4 bases, with 15 bases left between them. The CDR3 totals 13 residues. CDR3 nucleotide sequence: TGTGCCAGCGCCGCATTCAGCCCTTACGAGCAGTACTTC. It specifies CASAAFSPYEQYF. The whole variable domain, remainder taken from reference TRBV28 and TRBJ2-7, is DVKVTQSSRYLVKRTGEKVFLECVQDMDHENMFWYRQDPGLGLRLIYFSYDVKMKEKGDIPEGYSVSREKKERFSLILESASTNQTSMYLCASAAFSPYEQYFGPGTRLTVT.

This clonotype was recorded at least ten times. This chain uses TRBV5-1 with TRBJ2-3, with a weak D call TRBD2 (6 bases). Trimming took off 0 bases at V and 4 bases at J, with 6 bases between the two ends. Germline assignment: CDR1 SGHRS and CDR2 YFSETQ. The CDR3 consists of 13 residues. The CDR3 DNA reads TGCGCCAGCAGCTTGGCGGGGGCAGATACGCAGTATTTT. It codes for CASSLAGADTQYF.

The V gene is TRBV28, the J gene TRBJ2-3; no definite D call. The CDR3 runs to 15 residues. The ends were cut back, 10 bases at V and 1 base at J, with 18 bases in the middle. Germline values: CDR1 MDHEN, CDR2 SYDVKM. The CDR3 DNA is TGTGCCACCCTTGACGCGCGTTACGGCACAGATACGCAGTATTTT. It codes for CATLDARYGTDTQYF.

CDR3 nucleotide sequence: TGTGCCATCAAAGAAGGGCCCGCACCCTACGAGCAGTACTTC. Its protein product is CAIKEGPAPYEQYF. The V call is TRBV10-3, the J call TRBJ2-7; no definite D call. Deletions cut 7 bases from V and 2 bases from J, with 15 bases between. The CDR3 runs to 14 residues. CDR1 ENHRY and CDR2 SYGVKD come from the germline V gene.

This clonotype showed up just a few times. The chain combines TRBV7-2 with TRBJ2-4; D is unresolved. Trimming took 4 bases from V and 0 from J, leaving 16 bases between them. CDR1 is SGHTA and CDR2 is FQGNSA in the germline V gene. The CDR3 is 17 amino acids. The CDR3 loop is CASSSPPIWLAKNIQYF. The CDR3 DNA is TGTGCCAGCAGCTCCCCCCCCATTTGGCTAGCCAAAAACATTCAGTACTTC.

Many counts were recorded for this clonotype. This chain uses TRBV15 with TRBJ1-2; D is ambiguous. The CDR3 has 14 amino acids. V shed 1 base and J shed 5 bases, with 11 bases lying between them. Germline values: CDR1 LNHNV, CDR2 YYDKDF (reference sequence). CDR3 sequence: CATSRVTPIYGYTF. The CDR3, as DNA: TGTGCCACCAGCAGAGTAACCCCAATTTATGGCTACACCTTC.

The chain joins TRBV28 to TRBJ2-7, with 7 positions matching TRBD1. Germline V CDR1 and CDR2: MDHEN, SYDVKM. The CDR3 runs 12 residues. V lost 10 bases and J lost 0; bases outside the gene matches: 3. CDR3 amino acids: CANRQGSYEQYF. The CDR3 coding sequence is TGTGCCAATCGACAGGGCTCCTACGAGCAGTACTTC. The full variable domain, completed using reference TRBV28 and TRBJ2-7, is DVKVTQSSRYLVKRTGEKVFLECVQDMDHENMFWYRQDPGLGLRLIYFSYDVKMKEKGDIPEGYSVSREKKERFSLILESASTNQTSMYLCANRQGSYEQYFGPGTRLTVT.

This clonotype was seen ten or more times. This sequence joins TRBV19 and TRBJ1-3; D possibly corresponds to TRBD1 (5 bases). This CDR3 is 14 amino acids long. Looked up from germline, CDR1 is LNHDA and CDR2 is SQIVND (reference sequence). Trimming stripped 9 bases from V and 3 bases from J, with 15 bases between. The CDR3 DNA reads TGTGCCAGCGTCCGTGGGGGATATGGAAACACCATATATTTT. Its protein product is CASVRGGYGNTIYF.

The chain combines TRBV28 with TRBJ1-3; D may be TRBD1 (6 bases). The CDR3 runs to 19 residues. V lost 0 bases to trimming and J lost 2 bases, with 20 bases between them. Germline V gene sequence: CDR1 MDHEN, CDR2 SYDVKM. The CDR3 loop is CASSLWDRQTLLAGNTIYF. CDR3 bases: TGTGCCAGCAGTTTATGGGACAGACAAACCTTGCTCGCTGGAAACACCATATATTTT.

V is TRBV3-1 and J is TRBJ2-7, with 10 bases aligning to TRBD2. CDR3 length: 15 residues. The trim removed 1 base at V and 3 bases at J, leaving 3 bases unmatched. CDR1 is LGHDT and CDR2 is YNNKEL in the germline V gene (reference sequence). CDR3 sequence: CASSQVTSGDYEQYF. CDR3 sequence (DNA): TGTGCCAGCAGCCAAGTCACTAGCGGGGACTACGAGCAGTACTTC.

This clonotype was counted many times. V is TRBV6-2 or TRBV6-3 and J is TRBJ1-2, with D unresolved. Between the trimmed V and J ends, which lost 2 bases and 6 bases, there was a span of 10 bases. Germline CDR1 is MNHEY and CDR2 is SVGEGT. CDR3 length: 13 amino acids. The CDR3 DNA follows: TGTGCCAGCAGTTACCTACAGTTTGATGGCTACACCTTC. It yields the protein CASSYLQFDGYTF.

This sequence joins TRBV30 and TRBJ2-7; a possible D gene is TRBD1 (6 bases). V lost 2 bases and J lost 7, with 15 bases in between. There are 13 residues in the CDR3. CDR1 and CDR2 (germline): GTSNPN, SVGIG (reference sequence). The CDR3 reads CAWSTGLRGEQYF. Here the CDR3 DNA reads TGTGCCTGGAGTACCGGTCTTAGGGGGGAGCAGTACTTC.